Here is one TCR beta chain with its context. The antigen remains unidentified. This record comes from a study of T-cell reconstitution after alpha-beta-depleted transplantation in children. A TCRbeta library incorporating unique molecular identifiers was prepared. TCRdb redid the calling of the PCR reads with MiXCR, one entry per CDR3 protein. The sample contains 500,000 to 650,000 distinct CDR3 sequences, approximately 13% of which appear only once. CDR1 is MDHEN, CDR2 SYDVKM, per germline. The germline V and J ends were trimmed by 6 bases and 9 bases, with 14 bases remaining between them. This CDR3 comprises 13 residues. Study-wide results and limits: Certain patients had high TCRbeta diversity at day 60, and it came from recipient T cells and thymic progenitors that survived. Expanded graft clones numbering several hundred reportedly gave rise to alpha-beta T cells about two months after transplant. Among T cells one year after transplant, newly produced cells accounted for most counts and diversity.

The gene calls are TRBV28 and TRBJ1-4; possible D gene TRBD1, 6 bases. Sequenced material: PBMCs, mostly from graft donor cells, taken 360 days after TCRalphabeta/CD19-depleted stem cell transplant. This clonotype was obtained from a male patient aged 5 to 17 who had a stem cell transplant for acute myeloid leukemia, so the T cells may come from the graft donor. The CDR3: CASRGTSLKKLFF. CDR3 DNA: TGTGCCAGCAGAGGGACATCTCTGAAAAAACTGTTTTTT.